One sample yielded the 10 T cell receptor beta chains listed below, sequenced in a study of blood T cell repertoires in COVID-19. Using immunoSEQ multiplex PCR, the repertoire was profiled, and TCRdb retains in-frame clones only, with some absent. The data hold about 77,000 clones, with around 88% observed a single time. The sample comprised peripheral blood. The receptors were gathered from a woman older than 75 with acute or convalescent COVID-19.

CDR3 sequence (DNA): TGTGCCACTGATACAGGGGTATCCTATAATTCACCCCTCCACTTT. It translates to CATDTGVSYNSPLHF. The V gene is TRBV6-5, the J gene TRBJ1-6; 7 positions match TRBD1. This CDR3 region has 15 residues. Trimming removed 10 bases from V and 1 base from J; junction bases left unmatched: 7. The germline gives CDR1 MNHEY, CDR2 SVGAGI.

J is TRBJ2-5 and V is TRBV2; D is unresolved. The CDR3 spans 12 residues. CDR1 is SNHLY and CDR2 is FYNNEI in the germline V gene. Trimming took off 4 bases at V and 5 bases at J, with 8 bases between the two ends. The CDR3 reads CASSVNLETQYF. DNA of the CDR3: TGTGCCAGCAGTGTAAATTTGGAGACCCAGTACTTC. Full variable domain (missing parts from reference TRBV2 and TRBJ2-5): EPEVTQTPSHQVTQMGQEVILRCVPISNHLYFYWYRQILGQKVEFLVSFYNNEISEKSEIFDDQFSVERPDGSNFTLKIRSTKLEDSAMYFCASSVNLETQYFGPGTRLLVL.

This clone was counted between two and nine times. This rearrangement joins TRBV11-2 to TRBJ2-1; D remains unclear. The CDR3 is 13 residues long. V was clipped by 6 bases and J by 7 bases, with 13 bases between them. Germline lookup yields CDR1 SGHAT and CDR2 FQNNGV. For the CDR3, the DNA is TGTGCCAGCAGAAAGGCGGCAGAAAATGAGCAGTTCTTC. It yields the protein CASRKAAENEQFF.

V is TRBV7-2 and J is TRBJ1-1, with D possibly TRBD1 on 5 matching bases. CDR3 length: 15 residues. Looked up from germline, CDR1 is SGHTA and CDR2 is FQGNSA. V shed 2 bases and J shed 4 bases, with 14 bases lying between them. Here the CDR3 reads CASSLPHRGGTEAFF. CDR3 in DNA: TGTGCCAGCAGCTTACCCCATCGGGGGGGCACTGAAGCTTTCTTT.

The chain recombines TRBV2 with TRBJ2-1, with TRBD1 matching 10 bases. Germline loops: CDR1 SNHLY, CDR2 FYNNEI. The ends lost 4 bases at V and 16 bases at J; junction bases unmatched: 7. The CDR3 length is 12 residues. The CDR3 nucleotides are TGTGCCAGCAGTGCTGACAGGGGGCGTCCCTTCTTC. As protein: CASSADRGRPFF. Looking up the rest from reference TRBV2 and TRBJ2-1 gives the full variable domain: EPEVTQTPSHQVTQMGQEVILRCVPISNHLYFYWYRQILGQKVEFLVSFYNNEISEKSEIFDDQFSVERPDGSNFTLKIRSTKLEDSAMYFCASSADRGRPFFGPGTRLTVL.

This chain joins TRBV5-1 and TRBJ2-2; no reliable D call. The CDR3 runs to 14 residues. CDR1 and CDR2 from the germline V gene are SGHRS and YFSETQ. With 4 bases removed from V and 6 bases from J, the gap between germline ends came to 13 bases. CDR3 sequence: CASSRRIEAGELFF. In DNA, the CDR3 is TGCGCCAGCAGCCGACGCATAGAGGCCGGGGAGCTGTTTTTT.

The CDR3 region has the DNA TGTGCCATGCGGGGGACAGGGCAAACAGATACGCAGTATTTT. It yields the protein CAMRGTGQTDTQYF. V gene TRBV10-3 combines with J gene TRBJ2-3; 9 bases map to TRBD1. Germline V gives CDR1 ENHRY, CDR2 SYGVKD. The CDR3 length is 14 residues. V was clipped by 9 bases and J by 3 bases; unmatched bases: 7.

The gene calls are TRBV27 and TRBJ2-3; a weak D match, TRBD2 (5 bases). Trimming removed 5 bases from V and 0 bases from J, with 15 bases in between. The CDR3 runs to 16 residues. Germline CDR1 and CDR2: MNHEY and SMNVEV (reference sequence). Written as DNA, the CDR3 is TGTGCCAGCAGTCCACGCCCGAGGGAGAGCACAGATACGCAGTATTTT. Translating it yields CASSPRPRESTDTQYF.

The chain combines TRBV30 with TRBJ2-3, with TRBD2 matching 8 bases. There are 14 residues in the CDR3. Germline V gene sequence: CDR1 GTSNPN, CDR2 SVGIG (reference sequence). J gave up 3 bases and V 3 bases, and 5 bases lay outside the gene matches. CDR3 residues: CAWRASGGTDTQYF. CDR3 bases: TGTGCCTGGAGAGCCAGCGGGGGAACAGATACGCAGTATTTT.

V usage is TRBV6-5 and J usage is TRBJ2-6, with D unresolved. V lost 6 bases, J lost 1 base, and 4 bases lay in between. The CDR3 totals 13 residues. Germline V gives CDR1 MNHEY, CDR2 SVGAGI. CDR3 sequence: CASRSSGANVLTF. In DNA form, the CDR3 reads TGTGCCAGCAGATCTTCTGGGGCCAACGTCCTGACTTTC.